These T cell receptor beta chains were read from a single sample in a study of Graves' ophthalmopathy and Graves' hyperthyroidism. TCRdb reprocessed the multiplex PCR reads with MiXCR, giving one entry per CDR3 protein. The profile shows around 1,000,000 distinct CDR3 sequences, roughly two fifths of them singletons. What was sequenced was peripheral blood or thyroid tissue (not recorded which). The receptors derive from an adult man with Graves' hyperthyroidism. Both conserved end residues are part of each CDR3. The order of the fields is J gene, clone size, V gene, D gene, CDR3 length, CDR3 protein, CDR3 DNA. D genes are given only for firm matches. Part of the rows lack a size; the others show once, few, many or a class for expanded clones.

TRBJ1-2	many	TRBV6-5	NA	13	CASLGLNGKGYTF	TGTGCCAGCCTAGGCCTGAACGGAAAGGGCTACACCTTC
TRBJ1-2	NA	TRBV7-8	TRBD1	14	CASSFRDRRFGYTF	TGTGCCAGCAGCTTCCGGGACAGGAGGTTCGGCTACACCTTC
TRBJ2-2	NA	TRBV7-2	NA	17	CASSLGLSGTSSRELFF	TGTGCCAGCAGCTTAGGGCTTTCGGGAACAAGCTCCCGGGAGCTGTTTTTT
TRBJ2-2	many	TRBV20-1	TRBD1	13	CSARTGDTGELFF	TGCAGTGCCAGGACAGGGGACACCGGGGAGCTGTTTTTT
TRBJ1-1	NA	TRBV10-2	NA	18	CASSPLGTGSTMNTEAFF	TGCGCCAGCAGCCCCCTGGGTACAGGGTCGACTATGAACACTGAAGCTTTCTTT
TRBJ2-7	NA	TRBV30	NA	12	CAWSRRDYEQYF	TGTGCCTGGAGTAGACGGGACTACGAGCAGTACTTC
TRBJ1-5	NA	TRBV20-1	TRBD1	13	CSGTGFSNQPQHF	TGCAGTGGGACAGGGTTTAGCAATCAGCCCCAGCATTTT
TRBJ2-5	few	TRBV6-2/TRBV6-3	NA	13	CAGSRGPGETQYF	TGTGCCGGCAGCCGGGGCCCCGGCGAGACCCAGTACTTC
TRBJ2-7	NA	TRBV28	NA	12	CASSLMGLEQYF	TGTGCCAGCAGTTTAATGGGGCTCGAGCAGTACTTC
TRBJ1-4	few	TRBV20-1	NA	16	CSARDFQQYHTEKLFF	TGTAGTGCTAGAGATTTTCAGCAGTACCACACTGAAAAACTGTTTTTT
TRBJ2-5	many	TRBV5-1	TRBD2	17	CASSLLAGESAQETQYF	TGCGCCAGCAGCTTGCTAGCGGGAGAATCTGCCCAAGAGACCCAGTACTTC
TRBJ2-7	NA	TRBV24-1	TRBD1	15	CATSERDRTYYEQYF	TGTGCCACCAGCGAACGGGACAGGACCTACTACGAGCAGTACTTC
TRBJ2-2	many	TRBV10-3	TRBD2	14	CAISGLAGTGELFF	TGTGCCATCAGTGGACTAGCGGGCACCGGGGAGCTGTTTTTT
TRBJ2-7	NA	TRBV15	NA	12	CATRPGPYEQYF	TGTGCTACCCGCCCGGGCCCATACGAGCAGTACTTC
TRBJ1-1	many	TRBV5-1	NA	14	CASSALTANTEAFF	TGCGCCAGCAGCGCACTGACAGCTAACACTGAAGCTTTCTTT
TRBJ1-1	once	TRBV5-4	TRBD1	15	CASSLQGAEGTEAFF	TGTGCCAGCAGCTTGCAGGGGGCAGAGGGCACTGAAGCTTTCTTT
TRBJ2-6	NA	TRBV20-1	NA	17	CSAPDGQILSGANVLTF	TGCAGTGCTCCCGATGGGCAGATACTCTCTGGGGCCAACGTCCTGACTTTC
TRBJ2-1	NA	TRBV29-1	TRBD2	14	CSGDTSGGYNEQFF	TGCAGCGGGGATACTAGCGGGGGTTACAATGAGCAGTTCTTC
TRBJ2-5	many	TRBV9	NA	15	CASSVEARGWETQYF	TGTGCCAGCAGCGTAGAAGCCCGGGGCTGGGAGACCCAGTACTTC
TRBJ1-5	NA	TRBV30	NA	15	CAWSVWAGINQPQHF	TGTGCCTGGAGTGTGTGGGCAGGAATCAATCAGCCCCAGCATTTT
TRBJ2-7	NA	TRBV12-3/TRBV12-4	TRBD1	14	CASSYSRQGYEQYF	TGTGCCAGCAGTTACTCACGACAGGGATACGAGCAGTACTTC
TRBJ1-1	NA	TRBV12-3/TRBV12-4	NA	16	CASSKITTPGTTEAFF	TGTGCCAGCAGTAAAATTACGACTCCAGGGACCACTGAAGCTTTCTTT
TRBJ1-3	many	TRBV25-1	NA	13	CASKGFGGNTIYF	TGTGCCAGCAAGGGTTTCGGTGGAAACACCATATATTTT
TRBJ1-1	NA	TRBV10-2	NA	14	CASLRGSLNTEAFF	TGTGCCAGCCTTAGGGGGAGCCTGAACACTGAAGCTTTCTTT
TRBJ1-3	many	TRBV7-6	TRBD1	17	CASSSRDRGLRGNTIYF	TGTGCCAGCAGCTCGAGGGACAGGGGATTGAGGGGAAACACCATATATTTT
TRBJ1-2	many	TRBV7-9	NA	15	CASSPPGGKPYGYTF	TGTGCCAGCAGCCCACCTGGGGGAAAACCCTATGGCTACACCTTC
TRBJ1-1	many	TRBV5-1	NA	15	CASSLERHPATEAFF	TGCGCCAGCAGCTTGGAGCGACATCCGGCCACTGAAGCTTTCTTT
TRBJ1-5	many	TRBV7-2	NA	15	CASSLGPGSNQPQHF	TGTGCCAGCAGCTTAGGGCCGGGGAGCAATCAGCCCCAGCATTTT
TRBJ1-4	few	TRBV15	NA	14	CATSRGDANEKLFF	TGTGCCACCAGCAGAGGTGACGCTAACGAAAAACTGTTTTTT
TRBJ1-2	NA	TRBV24-1	TRBD1	15	CTSSTKGQFNYGYTF	TGTACCAGCAGTACCAAGGGACAGTTTAACTATGGCTACACCTTC
TRBJ2-2	NA	TRBV15	NA	11	CATSGGGAAFF	TGTGCCACCAGCGGGGGGGGGGCAGCGTTTTTT
TRBJ1-4	NA	TRBV6-5	NA	14	CASSYSGTNEKLFF	TGTGCCAGCAGTTACTCGGGGACTAATGAAAAACTGTTTTTT
TRBJ2-5	NA	TRBV10-3	TRBD1	15	CAITQGQGGAETQYF	TGTGCCATCACTCAGGGACAGGGGGGCGCCGAGACCCAGTACTTC
TRBJ1-6	NA	TRBV2	NA	17	CASSKRRQPRYNSPLHF	TGTGCCAGCAGTAAGCGCAGACAGCCCAGGTATAATTCACCCCTCCACTTT
TRBJ2-7	NA	TRBV10-3	NA	12	CAISESGRIQYF	TGTGCCATCAGTGAGTCGGGGAGGATCCAGTACTTC
TRBJ2-5	many	TRBV20-1	TRBD1	14	CSAPHRTGMKTQYF	TGCAGTGCTCCACACCGGACAGGGATGAAGACCCAGTACTTC
TRBJ1-3	many	TRBV7-2	NA	15	CASSLAAAAGNTIYF	TGTGCCAGCAGCTTAGCGGCGGCAGCTGGAAACACCATATATTTT